This TCR beta chain was captured in a study of shared clonotypes between healthy human individuals. Clones were sequenced by immunoSEQ multiplex PCR, and TCRdb holds only the in-frame ones, with some missing. The table has some 360,000 clones, 70% to 75% seen once; the top ten hold over 9.5%. The CDR3 length is 15 residues. V gave up 2 bases and J gave up 3 bases; unmatched junction bases: 6. The germline V gene encodes CDR1 LNHNV and CDR2 YYDKDF (reference sequence). The chain recombines TRBV15 with TRBJ2-7; TRBD1 matches 8 bases. Specimen: memory CD4+ T cells sorted from blood. Described subset: CD45RA-negative fraction. The source of this sequence is a man under 40 in good health. The CDR3 region has the DNA TGTGCCACCAGCAGACCGGAGGGACAGGTCTACGAGCAGTACTTC. Encoded protein: CATSRPEGQVYEQYF.